Presented here are 20 T cell receptor beta chains from one specimen sequenced in a study of blood T cell repertoires in COVID-19. Profiled with immunoSEQ multiplex PCR; TCRdb holds only in-frame clones, not every one. The sample carries some 45,000 clones, roughly nine tenths recorded once. Sequencing was done on a sample of peripheral blood. The receptors come from a human donor in a cohort sampled during active COVID-19.

This rearrangement joins TRBV27 to TRBJ2-3; 16 positions match TRBD2. V lost 5 bases to trimming and J lost 1 base; unmatched junction nucleotides: 6. This CDR3 has 18 amino acids. Germline V lookup: CDR1 MNHEY, CDR2 SMNVEV (reference sequence). This CDR3 reads CASSPGTSGGAGTDTQYF. For the CDR3, the DNA is TGTGCCAGCAGTCCCGGGACTAGCGGGGGGGCGGGCACAGATACGCAGTATTTT.

The chain is built from TRBV9 and TRBJ2-1, with D possibly being TRBD2 (5 bases). The V gene lost 4 bases and the J gene lost 9 bases, with 11 bases spanning the gap. Germline V gene data show CDR1 as SGDLS and CDR2 as YYNGEE. The CDR3 covers 12 residues. CDR3 region: CASSPYEGEQFF. DNA of the CDR3: TGTGCCAGCAGCCCCTACGAGGGTGAGCAGTTCTTC.

The chain links TRBV27 to TRBJ2-3, with 16 bases identical to TRBD2. CDR3 size: 19 residues. The germline CDR1 and CDR2 sequences are MNHEY and SMNVEV (reference sequence). The V gene end was trimmed by 5 bases and the J gene end by 1 base; junction bases not matched to a gene: 9. CDR3 sequence: CASSRGLAGGSLGTDTQYF. Here the CDR3 DNA reads TGTGCCAGCAGTAGGGGACTAGCGGGGGGGTCACTAGGCACAGATACGCAGTATTTT.

This sequence joins TRBV11-3 and TRBJ2-3, with a weak D call TRBD1 (6 bases). The CDR3 has 15 residues. Trimming left V 11 bases short and J 2 bases short, with 20 bases between. Germline V CDR1 and CDR2: SGHNT, YENEEA. The CDR3 reads CAQSFLGTFTDTQYF. DNA for the CDR3: TGTGCCCAGTCTTTTCTAGGGACATTCACAGATACGCAGTATTTT.

V is TRBV5-6 and J is TRBJ2-5; D is possibly TRBD1 (6 bases). Germline V gene lookup returns CDR1 SGHDT and CDR2 YYEEEE. The CDR3 has 17 amino acids. The germline V and J ends were trimmed by 1 base and 3 bases, with 19 bases remaining between them. In DNA form, the CDR3 reads TGTGCCAGCAGCTTGTTTGGACAGAGATCGATAAAAGAGACCCAGTACTTC. Encoded protein: CASSLFGQRSIKETQYF. Variable domain in full (rest from reference TRBV5-6 and TRBJ2-5): DAGVTQSPTHLIKTRGQQVTLRCSPKSGHDTVSWYQQALGQGPQFIFQYYEEEERQRGNFPDRFSGHQFPNYSSELNVNALLLGDSALYLCASSLFGQRSIKETQYFGPGTRLLVL.

The V call is TRBV9, the J call TRBJ2-1; D remains unclear. Germline CDR1 is SGDLS and CDR2 is YYNGEE. V lost 3 bases and J 5 bases, leaving 6 bases between the germline ends. This CDR3 contains 12 residues. The CDR3 spells CASSARDNEQFF. The DNA for the CDR3 is TGTGCCAGCAGCGCTAGAGACAATGAGCAGTTCTTC. The full variable domain, completed using reference TRBV9 and TRBJ2-1, is DSGVTQTPKHLITATGQRVTLRCSPRSGDLSVYWYQQSLDQGLQFLIQYYNGEERAKGNILERFSAQQFPDLHSELNLSSLELGDSALYFCASSARDNEQFFGPGTRLTVL.

J is TRBJ2-3 and V is TRBV19; the D gene is possibly TRBD1 (6 bases). The germline V gene has CDR1 LNHDA and CDR2 SQIVND (reference sequence). Trimming removed 6 bases from V and 1 base from J, with 14 bases in between. The CDR3 has 15 amino acids. CDR3 amino acids: CASRTSDSRTDTQYF. The DNA for the CDR3 is TGTGCCAGTAGGACATCGGACAGCCGCACAGATACGCAGTATTTT.

This clone was seen more than once but under ten times. Other DNA sequences in this sample translate to the same CDR3. The J gene is TRBJ2-7, the V gene TRBV5-1, with D perhaps matching TRBD1 (6 bases). From germline, CDR1 is SGHRS and CDR2 YFSETQ. The CDR3 is made up of 13 amino acids. V gave up 2 bases and J gave up 1 base, with 7 bases separating them. The CDR3 here is CASSFGQSYEQYF. The CDR3 bases are TGCGCCAGCAGCTTCGGACAGTCCTACGAGCAGTACTTC.

This clone is termed medium-sized. CDR3 loop: CASSQDGGDTDTQYF. In nucleotides, the CDR3 is TGCGCCAGCAGCCAAGACGGGGGGGACACAGATACGCAGTATTTT. V and J are TRBV4-3 and TRBJ2-3; 8 bases are a match to TRBD2. V shed 0 bases, J shed 2 bases, and the junction held 1 base outside the gene matches. From germline, CDR1 is LGHNA and CDR2 YSLEER. This CDR3 region has 15 residues.

This rearrangement joins TRBV5-1 to TRBJ2-7, with TRBD1 matching over 9 bases. Germline CDR1 reads SGHRS; CDR2 reads YFSETQ. V lost 4 bases and J lost 6; bases outside the gene matches: 5. There are 13 residues in the CDR3. CDR3 in amino acids: CASSVDRGGEQYF. The CDR3 nucleotides read TGCGCCAGCAGCGTGGACAGGGGAGGCGAGCAGTACTTC.

The chain employs TRBV18 and TRBJ1-3; D gene uncertain. This CDR3 spans 14 amino acids. Between the trimmed V and J ends, which lost 2 bases and 0 bases, there was a span of 5 bases. Germline V gene lookup returns CDR1 KGHSH and CDR2 LQKENI. The CDR3 loop reads CASSPSSSGNTIYF. The CDR3 DNA is TGTGCCAGCTCACCATCCTCCTCTGGAAACACCATATATTTT.

CDR3 in amino acids: CASSAGRDTEAFF. DNA of the CDR3: TGTGCCAGCTCTGCCGGGCGGGACACTGAAGCTTTCTTT. J is TRBJ1-1 and V is TRBV2; D gene unclear. Germline lookup yields CDR1 SNHLY and CDR2 FYNNEI. The CDR3 contains 13 residues. The V end lost 8 bases, the J end lost 3 bases, and 13 bases lay between the germline ends. Together with reference TRBV2 and TRBJ1-1, the CDR3 gives the full variable domain: EPEVTQTPSHQVTQMGQEVILRCVPISNHLYFYWYRQILGQKVEFLVSFYNNEISEKSEIFDDQFSVERPDGSNFTLKIRSTKLEDSAMYFCASSAGRDTEAFFGQGTRLTVV.

The CDR3 is CASSRSGGQNEQFF. DNA of the CDR3: TGTGCCAGCAGCCGTAGCGGCGGTCAGAATGAGCAGTTCTTC. V usage is TRBV11-3 and J usage is TRBJ2-1; D possibly corresponds to TRBD2 (6 bases). V shed 5 bases and J shed 7 bases, with 15 bases lying between them. This CDR3 spans 14 amino acids. The germline gives CDR1 SGHNT, CDR2 YENEEA.

The rearrangement joins TRBV6-5 to TRBJ2-5, with 7 positions matching TRBD1. V gave up 0 bases and J gave up 0 bases; unmatched junction bases: 4. The CDR3 has 16 residues. From germline, CDR1 is MNHEY and CDR2 SVGAGI. The CDR3 spells CASSYSGRGNQETQYF. The CDR3, as DNA: TGTGCCAGCAGTTACTCCGGCAGGGGGAACCAAGAGACCCAGTACTTC.

The chain carries TRBV11-2 and TRBJ2-1; no clear D gene. V lost 5 bases and J lost 5, with 4 bases in between. This CDR3 spans 11 amino acids. Germline CDR1 reads SGHAT; CDR2 reads FQNNGV. DNA for the CDR3: TGTGCCAGCAGCCGTAACAATGAGCAGTTCTTC. This translates into CASSRNNEQFF.

The V and J genes are TRBV5-1 and TRBJ2-7; D is ambiguous. CDR3 length equals 14 residues. Per germline, CDR1 SGHRS and CDR2 YFSETQ. Trimming shortened V by 0 bases and J by 2 bases, and 9 bases separated the two germline ends. The CDR3 bases are TGCGCCAGCAGCTTGGGCTTAGAACCCTACGAGCAGTACTTC. Its translation: CASSLGLEPYEQYF.

In its sample, this clone was seen a few times. The chain carries TRBV6-5 and TRBJ1-1; unclear D gene. Per the germline V gene, CDR1 is MNHEY and CDR2 is SVGAGI. The CDR3 sequence is 12 residues long. V dropped 8 bases and J dropped 0 bases, with 7 bases sitting between them. In DNA, the CDR3 is TGTGCCAGCCGCAGATTGAACACTGAAGCTTTCTTT. This translates into CASRRLNTEAFF.

The chain links TRBV10-3 to TRBJ1-5; perhaps TRBD1 as D (6 bases). V was cut by 7 bases and J by 7 bases, with 14 bases left in between. Germline CDR1 reads ENHRY; CDR2 reads SYGVKD. The CDR3 has 13 residues. CDR3 protein: CAITKDRSQPQHF. The CDR3 region has the DNA TGTGCCATCACCAAAGACAGGAGCCAGCCCCAGCATTTT.

This clone was seen a single time. The gene calls are TRBV7-3 and TRBJ1-2; D possibly corresponds to TRBD1 (6 bases). Looked up from germline, CDR1 is SGHTA and CDR2 is FQGTGA. Trimming cost V 5 bases and J 5 bases, with 12 bases left between them. The CDR3 totals 13 residues. DNA for the CDR3: TGTGCCAGCAGCCAACAGGGAGGGTATGGCTACACCTTC. Its protein is CASSQQGGYGYTF. The full variable domain, its missing parts supplied by reference TRBV7-3 and TRBJ1-2, is GAGVSQTPSNKVTEKGKYVELRCDPISGHTALYWYRQSLGQGPEFLIYFQGTGAADDSGLPNDRFFAVRPEGSVSTLKIQRTERGDSAVYLCASSQQGGYGYTFGSGTRLTVV.

V gene TRBV4-1 combines with J gene TRBJ1-1; no clear D gene. Germline lookup yields CDR1 MGHRA and CDR2 YSYEKL. This CDR3 has 16 amino acids. V gave up 4 bases and J gave up 1 base, with 16 bases separating them. The CDR3 sequence: CASSRPAAEGNTEAFF. The CDR3 region has the DNA TGCGCCAGCAGCCGTCCGGCGGCGGAGGGGAACACTGAAGCTTTCTTT.